A selection of T cell receptor beta chains follows, all from one sample in a study of T cells after yellow fever vaccination. TCRdb independently ran MiXCR on the 5' RACE reads; one entry per CDR3 protein. This table has about 360,000 distinct CDR3 sequences, under 7.5% appearing once. The specimen comprised PBMCs, sampled 5 days after the yellow fever booster vaccination. The receptor source for this set is a man under 40 who received the YFV17D yellow fever vaccine. Both conserved end residues are part of each CDR3. The D gene is left open where the match is weak. Rows may omit the clone size; those that give it use once, few, many or a size class.

CDR3 protein: CASSYRDTNTGELFF
CDR3 DNA: TGCGCCAGCAGCTACCGGGACACCAACACCGGGGAGCTGTTTTTT
V gene: TRBV5-1
J gene: TRBJ2-2
D gene: -
clone size: few

CDR3 protein: CSALSSGSTYEQYF
CDR3 DNA: TGCAGTGCTCTCTCTAGCGGTTCCACCTACGAGCAGTACTTC
V gene: TRBV20-1
J gene: TRBJ2-7
D gene: TRBD2
clone size: few

CDR3 protein: CASSLRLAGAADTQYF
CDR3 DNA: TGTGCCAGCAGCCTTCGACTAGCGGGAGCAGCAGATACGCAGTATTTT
V gene: TRBV5-6
J gene: TRBJ2-3
D gene: TRBD2
clone size: few

CDR3 protein: CASSLYFTDTQYF
CDR3 DNA: TGTGCCAGCAGCTTATACTTCACAGATACGCAGTATTTT
V gene: TRBV5-4
J gene: TRBJ2-3
D gene: -
clone size: few

CDR3 protein: CSVVKGSGNYEQYF
CDR3 DNA: TGCAGCGTTGTTAAGGGTAGCGGGAACTACGAGCAGTACTTC
V gene: TRBV29-1
J gene: TRBJ2-7
D gene: TRBD2
clone size: many

CDR3 protein: CATSDFRRGYPGELFF
CDR3 DNA: TGTGCCACCAGTGATTTCAGGAGGGGGTATCCCGGGGAGCTGTTTTTT
V gene: TRBV24-1
J gene: TRBJ2-2
D gene: -
clone size: few

CDR3 protein: CASSVDPAGGGRNEQFF
CDR3 DNA: TGTGCCAGCAGCGTAGACCCGGCTGGAGGGGGGCGCAATGAGCAGTTCTTC
V gene: TRBV9
J gene: TRBJ2-1
D gene: -
clone size: -

CDR3 protein: CASSPRDSGSQFF
CDR3 DNA: TGTGCCAGCAGTCCACGGGACAGTGGTTCGCAGTTCTTC
V gene: TRBV6-1
J gene: TRBJ2-1
D gene: TRBD1
clone size: few

CDR3 protein: CASRTTSGRSYTGELFF
CDR3 DNA: TGTGCCAGCAGGACCACTAGCGGGAGGTCGTACACCGGGGAGCTGTTTTTT
V gene: TRBV12-3/TRBV12-4
J gene: TRBJ2-2
D gene: TRBD2
clone size: many

CDR3 protein: CAWSVRRARLAGGKQETQYF
CDR3 DNA: TGTGCCTGGAGTGTACGTCGGGCTCGACTAGCGGGAGGAAAACAAGAGACCCAGTACTTC
V gene: TRBV30
J gene: TRBJ2-5
D gene: TRBD2
clone size: -

CDR3 protein: CASSRAGSISGNTIYF
CDR3 DNA: TGTGCCAGCAGCCGAGCGGGATCAATCTCTGGAAACACCATATATTTT
V gene: TRBV14
J gene: TRBJ1-3
D gene: -
clone size: -

CDR3 protein: CSASDVLEQYF
CDR3 DNA: TGCAGCGCGTCAGACGTTTTGGAGCAGTACTTC
V gene: TRBV29-1
J gene: TRBJ2-7
D gene: -
clone size: few

CDR3 protein: CASTNTSPYEQYF
CDR3 DNA: TGTGCCAGCACCAACACCAGTCCCTACGAGCAGTACTTC
V gene: TRBV6-6
J gene: TRBJ2-7
D gene: -
clone size: many

CDR3 protein: CASSPVQGDQPQHF
CDR3 DNA: TGTGCCAGCTCACCGGTACAGGGCGATCAGCCCCAGCATTTT
V gene: TRBV18
J gene: TRBJ1-5
D gene: -
clone size: many